This record looks at one T cell receptor (beta chain) sequence and its context. The same CDR3 can be traced to other DNA sequences in this sample. This entry is derived from a study of blood T cell repertoires in COVID-19. Study details: T cells, B-cell-depleted T cells, or PBMCs provided the cDNA or gDNA that served as material.

Method: immunoSEQ multiplex PCR; TCRdb's copy keeps in-frame clones and lacks some. The sample comprises about 120,000 clones, over 60% of which are singletons, and roughly 4% rests with the top ten. Germline V gene sequence: CDR1 MDHEN, CDR2 SYDVKM. V was cut by 6 bases and J by 0 bases, with 14 bases left in between. This CDR3 has 15 amino acids. The TCR originated in a woman older than 75 with acute or convalescent COVID-19. Sequenced: peripheral blood. The V and J genes are TRBV28 and TRBJ1-2; unclear D gene. The CDR3 reads CASSGTGRANYGYTF. CDR3 bases: TGTGCCAGCAGCGGAACCGGGAGGGCTAACTATGGCTACACCTTC.